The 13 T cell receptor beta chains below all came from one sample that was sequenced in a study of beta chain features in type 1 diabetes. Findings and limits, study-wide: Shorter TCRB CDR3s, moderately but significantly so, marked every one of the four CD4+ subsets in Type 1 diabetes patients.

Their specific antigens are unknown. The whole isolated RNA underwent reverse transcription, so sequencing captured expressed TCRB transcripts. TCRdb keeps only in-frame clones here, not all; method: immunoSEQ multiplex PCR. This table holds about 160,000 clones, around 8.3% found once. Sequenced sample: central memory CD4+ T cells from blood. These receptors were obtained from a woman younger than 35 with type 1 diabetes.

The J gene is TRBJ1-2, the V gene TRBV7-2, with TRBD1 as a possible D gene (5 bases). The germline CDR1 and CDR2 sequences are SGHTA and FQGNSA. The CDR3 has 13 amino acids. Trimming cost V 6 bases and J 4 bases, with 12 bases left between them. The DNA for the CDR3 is TGTGCCAGCAGTGAAGGGGCTTTCTATGGCTACACCTTC. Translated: CASSEGAFYGYTF.

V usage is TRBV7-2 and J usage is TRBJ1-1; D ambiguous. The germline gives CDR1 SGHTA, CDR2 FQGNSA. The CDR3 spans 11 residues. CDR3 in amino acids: CAMVKAAEAFF. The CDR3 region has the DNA TGTGCGATGGTAAAAGCGGCTGAAGCTTTCTTT.

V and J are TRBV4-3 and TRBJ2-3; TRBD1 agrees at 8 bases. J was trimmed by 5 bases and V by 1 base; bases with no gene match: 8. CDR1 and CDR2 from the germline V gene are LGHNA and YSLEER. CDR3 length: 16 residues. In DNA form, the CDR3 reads TGCGCCAGCAGCCAAGGTGGGGCAGGGGGCGAAGATACGCAGTATTTT. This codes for CASSQGGAGGEDTQYF.

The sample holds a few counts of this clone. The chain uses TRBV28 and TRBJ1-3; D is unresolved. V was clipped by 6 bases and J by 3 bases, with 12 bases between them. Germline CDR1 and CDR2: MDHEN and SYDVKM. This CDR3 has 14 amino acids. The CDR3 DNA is TGTGCCAGCAGAACTGGTATCTTTGGAAACACCATATATTTT. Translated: CASRTGIFGNTIYF.

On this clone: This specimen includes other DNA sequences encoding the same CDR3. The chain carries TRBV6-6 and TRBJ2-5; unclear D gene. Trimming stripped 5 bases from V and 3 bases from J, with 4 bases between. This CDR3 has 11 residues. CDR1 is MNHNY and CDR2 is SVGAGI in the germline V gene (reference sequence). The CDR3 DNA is TGTGCCAGCAGTCCAAAAGAGACCCAGTACTTC. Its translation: CASSPKETQYF.

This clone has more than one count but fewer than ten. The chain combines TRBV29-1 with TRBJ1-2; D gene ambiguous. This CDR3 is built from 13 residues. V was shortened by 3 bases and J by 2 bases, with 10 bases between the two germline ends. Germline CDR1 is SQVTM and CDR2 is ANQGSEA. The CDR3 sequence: CSVDRDTNYGYTF. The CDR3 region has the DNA TGCAGCGTTGACCGGGATACGAACTATGGCTACACCTTC.

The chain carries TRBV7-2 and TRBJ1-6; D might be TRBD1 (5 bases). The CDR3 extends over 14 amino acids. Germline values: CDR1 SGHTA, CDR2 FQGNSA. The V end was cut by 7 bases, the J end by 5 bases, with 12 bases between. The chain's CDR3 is CASTFGQDNSPLHF. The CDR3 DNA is TGTGCCAGCACCTTCGGACAAGATAATTCACCCCTCCACTTT.

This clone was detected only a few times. CDR3 coding DNA: TGTGCCAGTAACCCCTCCACAGGAGCCAAAAACATTCAGTACTTC. Its protein is CASNPSTGAKNIQYF. The chain recombines TRBV19 with TRBJ2-4; maybe TRBD1 (5 bases). This CDR3 spans 15 amino acids. CDR1 is LNHDA and CDR2 is SQIVND in the germline V gene (reference sequence). The ends were cut back, 7 bases at V and 0 bases at J, with 13 bases in the middle.

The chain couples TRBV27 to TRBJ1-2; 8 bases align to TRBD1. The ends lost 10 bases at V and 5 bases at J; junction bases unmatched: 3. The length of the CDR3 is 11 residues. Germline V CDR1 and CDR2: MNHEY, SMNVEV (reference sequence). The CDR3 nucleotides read TGTGCCACCGGGACAGGATATGGCTACACCTTC. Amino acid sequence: CATGTGYGYTF.

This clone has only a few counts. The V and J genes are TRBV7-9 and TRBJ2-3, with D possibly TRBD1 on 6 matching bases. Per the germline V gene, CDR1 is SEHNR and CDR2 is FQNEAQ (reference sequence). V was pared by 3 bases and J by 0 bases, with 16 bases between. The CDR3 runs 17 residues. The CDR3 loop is CASSLRPADSSTDTQYF. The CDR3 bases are TGTGCCAGCAGCTTGAGGCCGGCGGACAGTAGCACAGATACGCAGTATTTT.

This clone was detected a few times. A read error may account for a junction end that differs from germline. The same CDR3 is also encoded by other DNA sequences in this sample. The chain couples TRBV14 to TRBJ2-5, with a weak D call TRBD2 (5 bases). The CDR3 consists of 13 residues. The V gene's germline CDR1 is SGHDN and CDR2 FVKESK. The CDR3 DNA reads TGCGCCAGCAGCCCCGGGAACCAAGAGACCCAGTACTTC. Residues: CASSPGNQETQYF.

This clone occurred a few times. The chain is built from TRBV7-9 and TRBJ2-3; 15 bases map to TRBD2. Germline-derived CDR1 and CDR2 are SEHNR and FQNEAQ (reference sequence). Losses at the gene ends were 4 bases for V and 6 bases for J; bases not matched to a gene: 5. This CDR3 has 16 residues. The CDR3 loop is CASSSRTSGRADTQYF. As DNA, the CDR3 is TGTGCCAGCAGCTCCCGGACTAGCGGGAGGGCTGATACGCAGTATTTT.

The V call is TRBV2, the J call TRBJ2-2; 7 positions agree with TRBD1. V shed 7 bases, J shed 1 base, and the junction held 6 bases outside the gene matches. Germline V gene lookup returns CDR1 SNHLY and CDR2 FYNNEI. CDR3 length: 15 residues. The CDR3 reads CASTANRGNTGELFF. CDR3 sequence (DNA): TGTGCCAGCACCGCTAACAGGGGGAACACCGGGGAGCTGTTTTTT. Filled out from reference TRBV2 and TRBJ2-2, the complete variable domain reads EPEVTQTPSHQVTQMGQEVILRCVPISNHLYFYWYRQILGQKVEFLVSFYNNEISEKSEIFDDQFSVERPDGSNFTLKIRSTKLEDSAMYFCASTANRGNTGELFFGEGSRLTVL.